The subject of this entry is one TCR beta chain. This entry belongs to a study of OX40 agonist ivuxolimab in advanced cancers. Study-wide background: Aged roughly 23 to 80 with a mean of 60 years, they were under 85% male.

Assay used: immunoSEQ multiplex PCR; TCRdb lists only in-frame clones, some missing. The table lists about 77,000 clones, about 86% of them singletons. The V gene lost 4 bases and the J gene lost 2 bases, with 9 bases spanning the gap. Germline V gene sequence: CDR1 MNHEY, CDR2 SVGAGI. The CDR3 totals 15 residues. The chain joins TRBV6-5 to TRBJ2-6; the D is unclear. The sample was CD4+ or CD8+ T cells sorted from blood, taken in a trial of the OX40 agonist ivuxolimab. This clonotype originated in an adult with an advanced solid tumor such as melanoma, head and neck, liver or kidney cancer. The CDR3 protein is CASSSPAPGANVLTF. The CDR3 DNA reads TGTGCCAGCAGTTCCCCGGCTCCTGGGGCCAACGTCCTGACTTTC.